What follows is one TCR beta chain and its context. Its antigen is not known. V gave up 6 bases and J gave up 5 bases, with 22 bases separating them. Germline CDR1 is SQVTM and CDR2 is ANQGSEA. This CDR3 spans 15 amino acids. This record comes from a study of shared clonotypes between healthy human individuals. Deep-level settings were used for running the assay. Sequencing was performed with immunoSEQ multiplex PCR; in TCRdb, only in-frame clones are kept and a portion is missing. The sample has about 510,000 clones; 70% to 80% are singletons. Study results and limitations: Tissues were not sampled, only blood, and their repertoires likely differ.

The sequenced material came from PBMCs. The gene calls are TRBV29-1 and TRBJ2-5; weak D call: TRBD2 (6 bases). This clonotype originated in a woman between 40 and 50 years old in good health. Some clones in this sample may be carry-over from other donors' samples. CDR3 region: CSVSPPGGVRETQYF. The CDR3 DNA reads TGCAGCGTCTCCCCCCCCGGAGGGGTTCGGGAGACCCAGTACTTC.